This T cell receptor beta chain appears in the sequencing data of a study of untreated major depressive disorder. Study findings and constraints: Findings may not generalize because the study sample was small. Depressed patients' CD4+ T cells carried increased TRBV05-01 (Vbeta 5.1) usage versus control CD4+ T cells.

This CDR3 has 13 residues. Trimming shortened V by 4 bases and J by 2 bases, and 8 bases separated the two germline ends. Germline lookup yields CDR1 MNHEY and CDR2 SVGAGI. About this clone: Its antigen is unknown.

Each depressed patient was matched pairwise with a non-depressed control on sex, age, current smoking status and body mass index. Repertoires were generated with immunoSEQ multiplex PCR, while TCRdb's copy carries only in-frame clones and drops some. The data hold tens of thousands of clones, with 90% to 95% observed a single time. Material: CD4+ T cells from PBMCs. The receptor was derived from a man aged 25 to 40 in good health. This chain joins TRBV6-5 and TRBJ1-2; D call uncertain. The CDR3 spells CASSFPGNYGYTF. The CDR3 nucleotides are TGTGCCAGCAGTTTTCCGGGAAACTATGGCTACACCTTC.